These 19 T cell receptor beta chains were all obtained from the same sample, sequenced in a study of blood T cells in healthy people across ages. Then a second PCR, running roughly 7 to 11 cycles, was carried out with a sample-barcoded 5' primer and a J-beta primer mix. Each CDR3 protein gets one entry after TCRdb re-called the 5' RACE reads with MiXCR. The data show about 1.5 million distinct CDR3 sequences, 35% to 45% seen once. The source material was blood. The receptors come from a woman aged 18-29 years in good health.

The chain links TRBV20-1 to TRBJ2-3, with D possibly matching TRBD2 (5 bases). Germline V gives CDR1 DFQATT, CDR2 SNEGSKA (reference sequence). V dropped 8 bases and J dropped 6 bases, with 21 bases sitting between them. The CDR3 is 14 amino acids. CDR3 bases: TGCAGTACCCCCAGGCCCACCACGGGGGATACGCAGTATTTT. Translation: CSTPRPTTGDTQYF.

The CDR3 DNA follows: TGTGCCAGCAGCCAGCCACAGGGATTACAGTACTTC. It yields the protein CASSQPQGLQYF. This chain uses TRBV7-9 with TRBJ2-5; D perhaps matches TRBD1 (6 bases). From germline, CDR1 is SEHNR and CDR2 FQNEAQ (reference sequence). Trimming took 5 bases from V and 11 from J, leaving 15 bases between them. CDR3 size: 12 residues.

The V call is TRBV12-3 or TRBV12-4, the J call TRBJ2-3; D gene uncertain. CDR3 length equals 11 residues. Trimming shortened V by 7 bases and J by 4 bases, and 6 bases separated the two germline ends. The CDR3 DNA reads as TGTGCCAGCAAAACCGCAGATACGCAGTATTTT. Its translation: CASKTADTQYF.

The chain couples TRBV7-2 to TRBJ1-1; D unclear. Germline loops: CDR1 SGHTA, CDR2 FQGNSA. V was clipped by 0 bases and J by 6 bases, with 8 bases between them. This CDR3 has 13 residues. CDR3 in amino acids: CASSLAYGAEAFF. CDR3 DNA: TGTGCCAGCAGCTTAGCGTATGGGGCTGAAGCTTTCTTT.

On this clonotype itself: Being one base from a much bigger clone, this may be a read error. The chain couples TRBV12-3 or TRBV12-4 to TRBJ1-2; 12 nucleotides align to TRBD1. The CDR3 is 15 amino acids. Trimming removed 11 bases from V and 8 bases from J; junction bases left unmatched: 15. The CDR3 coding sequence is TGTGCCTGCAACTTAGGGGGACAGGGGGCCTACGGCTACACCTTC. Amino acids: CACNLGGQGAYGYTF.

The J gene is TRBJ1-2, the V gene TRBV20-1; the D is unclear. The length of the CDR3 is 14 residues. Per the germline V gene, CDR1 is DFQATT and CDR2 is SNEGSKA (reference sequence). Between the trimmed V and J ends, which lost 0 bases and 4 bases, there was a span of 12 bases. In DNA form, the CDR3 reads TGCAGTGCTAGAGACGGCATCCCGTTCTATGGCTACACCTTC. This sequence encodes CSARDGIPFYGYTF.

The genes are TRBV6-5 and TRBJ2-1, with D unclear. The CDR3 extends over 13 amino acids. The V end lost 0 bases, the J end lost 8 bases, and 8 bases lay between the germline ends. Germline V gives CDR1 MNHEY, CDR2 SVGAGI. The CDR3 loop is CASSYSFRDEQFF. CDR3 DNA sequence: TGTGCCAGCAGTTACTCGTTCCGCGATGAGCAGTTCTTC.

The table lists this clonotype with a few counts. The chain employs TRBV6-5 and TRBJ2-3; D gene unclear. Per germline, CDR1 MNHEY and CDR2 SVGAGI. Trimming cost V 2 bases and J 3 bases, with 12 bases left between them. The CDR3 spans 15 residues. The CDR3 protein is CASSYAPGLTDTQYF. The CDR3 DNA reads TGTGCCAGCAGTTACGCCCCAGGCCTGACAGATACGCAGTATTTT.

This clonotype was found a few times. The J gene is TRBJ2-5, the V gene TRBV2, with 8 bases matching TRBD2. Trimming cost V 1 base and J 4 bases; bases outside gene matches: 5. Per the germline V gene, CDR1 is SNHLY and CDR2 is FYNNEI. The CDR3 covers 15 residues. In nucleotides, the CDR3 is TGTGCCAGCAGTGAAGAAGGGACTAGAGGAGAGACCCAGTACTTC. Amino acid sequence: CASSEEGTRGETQYF.

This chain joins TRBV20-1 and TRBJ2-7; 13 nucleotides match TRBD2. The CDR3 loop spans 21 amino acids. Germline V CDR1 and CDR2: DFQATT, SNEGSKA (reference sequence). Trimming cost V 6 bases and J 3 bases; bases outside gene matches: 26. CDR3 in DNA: TGCAGTGCACCTAACCACCGCCGGACTAGCGGGAGAGAGGGGGGGAACTACGAGCAGTACTTC. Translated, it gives CSAPNHRRTSGREGGNYEQYF.

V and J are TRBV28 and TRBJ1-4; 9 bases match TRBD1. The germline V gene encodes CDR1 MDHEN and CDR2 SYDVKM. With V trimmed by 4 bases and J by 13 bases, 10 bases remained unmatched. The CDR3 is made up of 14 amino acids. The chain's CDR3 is CASSWDRALGGLFF. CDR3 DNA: TGTGCCAGCAGTTGGGACAGGGCCCTTGGCGGACTGTTTTTT.

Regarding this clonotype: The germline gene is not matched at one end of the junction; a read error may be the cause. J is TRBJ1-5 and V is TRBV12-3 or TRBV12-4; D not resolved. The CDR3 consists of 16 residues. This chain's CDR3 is CASTSEAGYSDQPQHF. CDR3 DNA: TGTGCCAGCACCTCTGAGGCAGGTTATAGCGATCAGCCCCAGCATTTT.

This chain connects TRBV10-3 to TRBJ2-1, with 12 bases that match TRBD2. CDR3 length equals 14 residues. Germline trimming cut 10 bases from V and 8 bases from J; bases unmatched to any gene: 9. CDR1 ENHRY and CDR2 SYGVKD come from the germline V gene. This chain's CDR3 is CATWTSGTVDEQFF. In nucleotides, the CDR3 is TGTGCCACCTGGACTAGCGGGACGGTAGATGAGCAGTTCTTC.

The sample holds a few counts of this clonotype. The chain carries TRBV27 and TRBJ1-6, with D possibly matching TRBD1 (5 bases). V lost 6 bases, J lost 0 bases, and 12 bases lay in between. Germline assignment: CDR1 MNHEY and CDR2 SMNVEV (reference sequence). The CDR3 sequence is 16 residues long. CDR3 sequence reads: CASRNQGSSYNSPLHF. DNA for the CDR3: TGTGCCAGCAGGAACCAGGGAAGCTCCTATAATTCACCCCTCCACTTT.

This CDR3 reads CATSEGRWGNNEQFF. The CDR3 region has the DNA TGTGCCACCAGCGAGGGGAGATGGGGGAACAATGAGCAGTTCTTC. The gene calls are TRBV15 and TRBJ2-1; the D call may be TRBD1 or TRBD2 (5 bases each). Germline V gene data show CDR1 as LNHNV and CDR2 as YYDKDF (reference sequence). V was cut by 5 bases and J by 5 bases, with 16 bases left in between. CDR3 length equals 15 residues.

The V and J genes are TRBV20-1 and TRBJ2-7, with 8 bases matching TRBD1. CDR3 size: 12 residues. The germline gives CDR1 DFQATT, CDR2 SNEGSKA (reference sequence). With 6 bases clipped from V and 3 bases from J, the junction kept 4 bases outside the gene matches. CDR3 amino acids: CSAHRGDYEQYF. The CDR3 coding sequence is TGCAGTGCCCACAGGGGGGACTACGAGCAGTACTTC.

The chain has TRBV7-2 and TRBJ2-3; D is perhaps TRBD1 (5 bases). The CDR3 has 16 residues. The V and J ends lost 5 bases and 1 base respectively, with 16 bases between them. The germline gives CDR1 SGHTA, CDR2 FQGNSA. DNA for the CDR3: TGTGCCAGCAGCGTCACGTCAGGGTTGGGCACAGATACGCAGTATTTT. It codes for CASSVTSGLGTDTQYF.

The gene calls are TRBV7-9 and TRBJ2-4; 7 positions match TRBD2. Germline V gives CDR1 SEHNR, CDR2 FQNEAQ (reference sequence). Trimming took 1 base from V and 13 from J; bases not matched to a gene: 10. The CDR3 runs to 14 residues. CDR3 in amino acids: CASSLGAGPREQYF. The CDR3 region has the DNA TGTGCCAGCAGCTTAGGAGCGGGACCCAGGGAGCAGTACTTC.

The CDR3 reads CASSSGQGRETQFF. As DNA, the CDR3 is TGCGCCAGCAGCTCCGGACAGGGAAGAGAGACCCAGTTCTTC. The chain recombines TRBV5-1 with TRBJ2-1, with TRBD1 identical over 8 bases. CDR1 and CDR2 (germline): SGHRS, YFSETQ. V lost 3 bases, J lost 13 bases, and 12 bases stayed unmatched. CDR3 length: 14 amino acids.